The source of this T cell receptor beta chain is a study of T-cell memory formation after mild COVID-19. General study results and limits: Contracting CD4+ clones sat mainly in CM and EM; CD8+ in EMRA.

A remark on this clonotype: As yet, its antigen is unknown.

This CDR3 comprises 18 residues. Trimming removed 4 bases from V and 1 base from J, with 20 bases in between. Looked up from germline, CDR1 is MNHEY and CDR2 is SVGEGT. TCRdb reprocessed the 5' RACE reads with MiXCR, giving one entry per CDR3 protein. The data show a few hundred thousand distinct CDR3 sequences, with 15% to 20% seen just once and roughly 21% held by the top ten. The chain carries TRBV6-2 or TRBV6-3 and TRBJ2-1; D gene uncertain. This TCR was sampled from a man younger than 30 who had mild COVID-19 (a few samples of this study predate the infection). Cell type and time point are not known. The sample was PBMCs or a T cell subset sorted from them (not recorded which). The CDR3 here is CASSFSRSPGASYNEQFF. CDR3 nucleotides: TGTGCCAGCAGTTTCTCTCGGTCCCCAGGAGCTTCCTACAATGAGCAGTTCTTC.